This TCR beta chain was captured by sequencing in a study of cytomegalovirus exposure and HLA in healthy donors (dated by TCRdb to about 2017). Study-level background: According to an earlier analysis of 587 of the donors, 150 million to 200 million T cells yielded over 100 million unique TCR beta sequences and 250 to 350 Gb of sequence data. Roughly 300 gigabases of sequencing data and tens of millions of unique TCR sequences made up an early release that covered over 550 HLA-typed donors. The genetic ancestry cluster associated with self-reported Caucasian donors included over 80% of the 350 to 500 genotyped donors. The aim of the study was to test whether cataloging public T cell receptors could identify signatures of past pathogen exposure. The study profiled the T cell repertoires of 500 to 800 subjects by immunosequencing and related them to cytomegalovirus serostatus. Along with the approximately 650-subject first cohort, a separate validation cohort of 120 different subjects was used. High-throughput TCR immunosequencing, statistical association of individual TCRs with disease status, and machine learning were combined to predict cytomegalovirus infection status. A later analysis re-examined previously published TCR beta repertoires from just over 650 donors and added high-resolution HLA genotyping to investigate patterns of TCR occurrence. The later analysis used no new phenotypic data to find candidate immune exposures, relying instead on TCR beta sequences and their occurrence across donors. An earlier analysis of fewer than 750 of the donors used high-throughput TCR beta sequencing to judge whether each TCR beta V gene segment behaved as functional or pseudogenic. Donor age, sex, ethnicity and CMV serostatus were compiled together with the repertoire data. Genome-wide SNP genotypes for about three fifths of the roughly 670 donors were used in a later genetic analysis, which treated that subset as a discovery cohort. Every discovery cohort repertoire had been produced on one sequencing platform. Both class I and class II loci were covered by HLA typing, at four-digit resolution. Typing coverage differed by locus: A, B, C, DRB1 and DQB1 were typed in roughly 620-630 donors, DQA1 in 522, DPA1 in 606, and DPB1 in 450 to 480. About five DR-DQ haplotypes were treated as single units for association and clustering because of strong linkage in the cohort. Among some 400 genotyped donors of the cohort, an average of around 220,000 unique TCR beta nucleotide sequences was sequenced per donor, of which roughly 17% were non-productive. Here is what the overall study found, with its caveats: Sequencing depth was assumed to be roughly uniform across donors in the presence/absence analyses, though that assumption may not hold. A further reported finding was that TCR beta sequences accurately predicted the HLA-A and HLA-B alleles for most subjects in the first cohort. Immune exposure information for the cohort was limited to CMV serostatus. Assigning TCR associations to individual alleles was difficult when HLA alleles, especially DR and DQ, strongly co-occurred. The cohort was sequenced for TCR beta chains only, and without alpha or paired-chain data the features that could be detected were limited. Because HLA typing was unavailable for some donors at each locus, only the typed subset was used in association tests. A later analysis found that most CMV-associated TCR beta chains appeared HLA-restricted, with HLA associations seemingly driven largely by CMV exposure. The classifier was reported to diagnose cytomegalovirus status with high specificity and sensitivity in both the original and validation cohorts. The 87-base-pair reads could not distinguish some IMGT-functional V segments, including TRBV6-2 and TRBV6-3, so those segments were excluded. A few of the identified cytomegalovirus-associated TCR beta chains were confirmed in vitro to be specific for cytomegalovirus antigens. While some public TCRs were present in many individuals, most TCR sequences turned up only very rarely across donors. A cluster of highly shared sequence variants was judged likely to represent a technical artifact of the sequencing pipeline. In an earlier analysis of 587 of the donors, most TCR beta V segments were observed in productive rearrangements about 87% or about 30% of the time, broadly matching IMGT annotations. In a later analysis, several top co-occurrence clusters were reported to appear linked to parvovirus B19, influenza, CMV and Epstein-Barr virus. In a later analysis, HLA-associated TCR beta chains were found to be more clonally expanded and to have lower generation probabilities than equally common non-associated chains. Linkage disequilibrium might explain the correlated functional status among segregating V segments, but an unknown experimental factor could not be excluded. According to a later analysis, TCR association rates differed among HLA loci, with DRB1 alleles showing the most associated TCRs and HLA-C alleles showing the fewest. Because counts were too low, approximately 15 rarely observed V segments, including chromosome 9 orphons, were excluded from the earlier analysis of 587 of the donors. V-gene and J-gene trimming of TCR beta chains was associated with a missense DCLRE1C variant in a later genetic analysis, and the association was replicated in an independent cohort. At a false discovery rate of 0.05, a later analysis linked about 17,000 TCR beta sequences to specific HLA alleles. Compared with the 666-donor mean, donors in an Asian-associated ancestry cluster had fewer N-insertions in productive TCRs, according to a later genetic analysis. The study listed approximately 160 TCR beta chains as associated with cytomegalovirus. The authors suggested that the approach could potentially be extended to other disease states and immunological phenotypes.

For this clone: Its binding antigen is unknown. Per-nucleotide qualities are absent, and no much larger clonotype sits a single base away.

In total, 500 to 700 healthy bone marrow donors made up the cohort. All cohort members were sampled while nominally healthy, although unrecorded immune exposures were likely present. The donor was CMV seronegative and belonged to the group of more than 300 seronegative cohort members. Each donor provided a peripheral blood sample, and peripheral blood mononuclear cells were used for TCR beta sequencing. The Qiagen DNeasy Blood Extraction Kit was used to extract genomic DNA from the blood cell samples. Library prep was done by the immunoSEQ multiplex PCR assay. A mixture of 60 forward primers for TCR Vbeta segments and 13 reverse primers for TCR Jbeta segments was used in the multiplex PCR. A multiplex PCR assay on genomic DNA amplified the CDR3 region of rearranged TCR beta genes. The Illumina HiSeq System was used to sequence the amplified TCR beta libraries as 87-base-pair reads. The paper's processing steps were these. In a later analysis, approximately 74 million unique TCR beta chains were counted across the 500 to 850 repertoires, and about 10 million of these chains were shared by at least two donors. Raw reads were error-corrected and collapsed into unique sequences with a nearest-neighbor algorithm that merged closely related sequences to remove PCR and sequencing errors. CDR3 sequences were aligned to IMGT reference sequences to assign V, D and J gene segments. Each retained sequence needed at least a six-nucleotide match to both a V gene segment and a J gene segment. A rearrangement counted as productive if the CDR3 had no stop codons and remained in frame with V and J, and every other rearrangement counted as non-productive. Following IMGT convention, CDR3 was defined as the stretch from the second conserved V-encoded cysteine up to the conserved J-encoded phenylalanine. In an earlier analysis of 500 to 650 of the donors, sequences lacking an unambiguous match to a single V gene segment were excluded. In an earlier analysis of some 590 of the donors, V segments were called functional above 56.7% productive rearrangements and were called segregating when the between-donor standard deviation exceeded 5%. A statistical classification framework was developed to diagnose cytomegalovirus status using the catalog of TCR beta chain sequences. V and J gene assignment, in a later analysis, came from comparing TCR nucleotide sequences with IMGT/GENE-DB human TR gene sequences. The TCRdist pipeline was used in a later analysis to assign CDR3 sequences and most-parsimonious VDJ recombination scenarios. In a later analysis, every TCR beta chain was defined by the combination of its CDR3 amino acid sequence and its V-gene family, and reads without a unique V-gene family were dropped. In a later analysis, around 600 highly shared, low-generation-probability nucleotide sequences were removed to address suspected cross-contamination and a sequencing artifact. In a later analysis, a clonal expansion index for each public chain was calculated from normalized within-repertoire ranks of inferred template counts. A later analysis computed generation probabilities with a VDJ recombination model fitted to out-of-frame rearrangements, and checked the results against IGoR. Hypergeometric tests were used in a later analysis to score TCR-TCR, TCR-HLA and TCR-CMV co-occurrence, with a repertoire-size bias correction applied to the TCR pairs. A later analysis estimated false discovery rates by permuting HLA or CMV assignments 20 times. In a later analysis, co-occurring TCRs were grouped with DBSCAN, and TCRdist sequence similarity was added when clustering was performed within HLA-allele-positive subsets. For co-occurrence clustering, repertoires with fewer than 30,000 or more than 120,000 public chains were excluded, along with roughly 5 repertoires with anomalous nucleotide sharing. The clones in this table, taken by TCRdb from immuneACCESS, are in-frame only. Not every clone is retained; where verified, under half of the shortfall comes from an unresolved V gene, and the cause of the rest is unknown. Clone size and V and J calls were adopted from that table, with D and trimming inferred from the DNA. The sample records tens of thousands of clones, 73% of which are singletons. About 5.5% of the sample lies in the top ten.

The CDR3 numbers 14 residues from cysteine through phenylalanine. The read is trimmed to its CDR3 DNA, 42 bases read in frame from base 1. V is trimmed back by 10 bases and J by 6 bases, and the junction contains 13 bases that no gene match accounts for. Sequences MNHEY (CDR1) and SMNVEV (CDR2) are obtained from the germline V gene (reference sequence). Source material: PBMCs. The TCR was taken from a man between 50 and 59 years old in good health and CMV-seronegative. The sequence links TRBV27 to TRBJ1-2, with TRBD1 identical over 8 junction bases. DNA sequence: TGTGCCACCAGGGCAGGGGGCCGATCCCATGGCTACACCTTC. Its amino acids are CATRAGGRSHGYTF.